Shown below are 10 T cell receptor beta chains from a single sample sequenced in a study of blood T cell repertoires in COVID-19. Repertoires were generated with immunoSEQ multiplex PCR, while TCRdb's copy carries only in-frame clones and drops some. The table has over 85,000 clones, just under 90% seen once; the top ten hold 15%. The sequenced sample consisted of peripheral blood. Every receptor here comes from a human donor in a cohort sampled during active COVID-19.

The genes are TRBV18 and TRBJ2-1, with D uncertain. Germline lookup yields CDR1 KGHSH and CDR2 LQKENI. The CDR3 sequence is 13 residues long. The V and J ends lost 2 bases and 4 bases respectively, with 6 bases between them. The DNA for the CDR3 is TGTGCCAGCTCACCATTACAGTACAATGAGCAGTTCTTC. As protein: CASSPLQYNEQFF.

CDR3 sequence: CASSEAFGRGDGYTF. In DNA form, the CDR3 reads TGTGCCAGCAGTGAAGCTTTCGGCAGGGGGGATGGCTACACCTTC. The V gene is TRBV2, the J gene TRBJ1-2; 7 bases align to TRBD1. The V segment lost 0 bases and the J segment 6 bases; nucleotides outside the gene matches: 7. The CDR3 contains 15 residues. The V gene's germline CDR1 is SNHLY and CDR2 FYNNEI.

The chain recombines TRBV4-1 with TRBJ1-2, with TRBD1 identical over 9 bases. Trimming cost V 0 bases and J 8 bases; bases outside gene matches: 4. The CDR3 has 14 amino acids. Germline assignment: CDR1 MGHRA and CDR2 YSYEKL. CDR3 region: CASSQDPDRGGYTF. In nucleotides, the CDR3 is TGCGCCAGCAGCCAAGATCCGGACAGGGGCGGCTACACCTTC.

This chain connects TRBV4-2 to TRBJ2-1, with 8 bases aligning to TRBD2. Germline V gene data show CDR1 as LGHNA and CDR2 as YNFKEQ. This CDR3 is built from 18 residues. After removal of 2 bases from V and 7 bases from J, the junction contained 16 bases not matched to a gene. The CDR3: CASSQMGPSGGPGNEQFF. In DNA form, the CDR3 reads TGTGCCAGCAGCCAAATGGGGCCTTCGGGAGGGCCGGGAAATGAGCAGTTCTTC.

This clone was recorded only once. The chain recombines TRBV5-1 with TRBJ2-3; D remains ambiguous. The CDR3 length is 17 residues. V was cut by 0 bases and J by 5 bases, with 19 bases left in between. Germline V gives CDR1 SGHRS, CDR2 YFSETQ. For the CDR3, the DNA is TGCGCCAGCAGCTTGGTGTCATCCCCGCGCGGTGAAGATACGCAGTATTTT. Translated, it gives CASSLVSSPRGEDTQYF.

This chain links TRBV11-2 with TRBJ1-2, with 7 bases identical to TRBD1. Germline V lookup: CDR1 SGHAT, CDR2 FQNNGV. This CDR3 is 16 amino acids long. V was pared by 5 bases and J by 8 bases, with 17 bases of the junction left unmatched. The CDR3 DNA sequence: TGTGCCAGCAGCCCCACGACAGGGCTTCAAGTGGAAGGCTACACCTTC. Translation gives CASSPTTGLQVEGYTF.

V usage is TRBV4-1 and J usage is TRBJ2-7; TRBD1 agrees at 7 bases. With 3 bases clipped from V and 0 bases from J, the junction kept 5 bases outside the gene matches. CDR1 and CDR2 (germline): MGHRA, YSYEKL. The CDR3 contains 15 residues. The CDR3 loop reads CASSHRQGSSYEQYF. The CDR3, as DNA: TGCGCCAGCAGCCACCGACAGGGTAGCTCCTACGAGCAGTACTTC.

This clone was observed once. This rearrangement joins TRBV5-1 to TRBJ2-7; tentative D call: TRBD1 (6 bases). The V and J ends lost 3 bases and 2 bases respectively, with 12 bases between them. CDR3 length: 14 amino acids. Germline CDR1 and CDR2: SGHRS and YFSETQ. CDR3 in amino acids: CASSSSGDPYEQYF. For the CDR3, the DNA is TGCGCCAGCAGCTCATCAGGGGATCCCTACGAGCAGTACTTC. The whole variable domain, remainder taken from reference TRBV5-1 and TRBJ2-7, is KAGVTQTPRYLIKTRGQQVTLSCSPISGHRSVSWYQQTPGQGLQFLFEYFSETQRNKGNFPGRFSGRQFSNSRSEMNVSTLELGDSALYLCASSSSGDPYEQYFGPGTRLTVT.

V usage is TRBV9 and J usage is TRBJ1-2, with 10 nucleotides matching TRBD1. CDR1 and CDR2 from the germline V gene are SGDLS and YYNGEE. CDR3 size: 13 residues. The V gene end was trimmed by 5 bases and the J gene end by 4 bases; junction bases not matched to a gene: 2. The CDR3 region is CASRGTGVYGYTF. The CDR3 nucleotides are TGTGCCAGCAGAGGGACAGGGGTCTATGGCTACACCTTC.

This chain uses TRBV4-1 with TRBJ2-3; perhaps TRBD2 as D (6 bases). From germline, CDR1 is MGHRA and CDR2 YSYEKL. The CDR3 has 12 amino acids. Trimming cost V 6 bases and J 5 bases, with 9 bases left between them. The CDR3 DNA is TGCGCCAGCAGGGGGGGTGGAGATACGCAGTATTTT. Translated: CASRGGGDTQYF.